Each of the 2 T cell receptor beta chains below was sequenced from the same sample in a study of blood T cell repertoires in COVID-19. TCRdb's copy holds only in-frame clones and misses some; the assay was immunoSEQ multiplex PCR. This table has roughly 120,000 clones, 84% appearing once. The sample was peripheral blood. The receptors originated from a woman aged 45 to 65 with acute or convalescent COVID-19.

This chain links TRBV10-3 with TRBJ2-7; TRBD1 agrees at 11 bases. V shed 11 bases and J 3 bases; nucleotides not matched to a gene: 3. CDR3 length equals 12 residues. From germline, CDR1 is ENHRY and CDR2 SYGVKD. In DNA, the CDR3 is TGTGCCTTTGGGACAGGGGGCTACGAGCAGTACTTC. This translates into CAFGTGGYEQYF.

The genes are TRBV11-2 and TRBJ2-1; no reliable D call. V lost 1 base and J lost 10, with 5 bases in between. In germline, CDR1 is SGHAT, CDR2 FQNNGV. There are 11 residues in the CDR3. The CDR3 region is CASSLASEQFF. The CDR3 nucleotides are TGTGCCAGCAGCTTAGCTTCCGAGCAGTTCTTC.